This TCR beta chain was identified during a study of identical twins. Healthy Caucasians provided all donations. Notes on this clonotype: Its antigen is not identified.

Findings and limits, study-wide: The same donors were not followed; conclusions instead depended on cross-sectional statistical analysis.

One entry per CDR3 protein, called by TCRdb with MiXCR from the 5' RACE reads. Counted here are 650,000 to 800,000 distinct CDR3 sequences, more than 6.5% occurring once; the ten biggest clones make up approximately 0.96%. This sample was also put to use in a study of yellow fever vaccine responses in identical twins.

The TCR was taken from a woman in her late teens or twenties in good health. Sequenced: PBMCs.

CDR3: CASSHLETGAVGYTF. The CDR3 DNA reads as TGTGCCAGCAGCCACCTAGAGACAGGGGCTGTTGGCTACACCTTC. This rearrangement joins TRBV4-2 to TRBJ1-2, with 8 positions matching TRBD1. The CDR3 loop spans 15 amino acids. Germline values: CDR1 LGHNA, CDR2 YNFKEQ. V shed 3 bases and J 7 bases; nucleotides not matched to a gene: 10.